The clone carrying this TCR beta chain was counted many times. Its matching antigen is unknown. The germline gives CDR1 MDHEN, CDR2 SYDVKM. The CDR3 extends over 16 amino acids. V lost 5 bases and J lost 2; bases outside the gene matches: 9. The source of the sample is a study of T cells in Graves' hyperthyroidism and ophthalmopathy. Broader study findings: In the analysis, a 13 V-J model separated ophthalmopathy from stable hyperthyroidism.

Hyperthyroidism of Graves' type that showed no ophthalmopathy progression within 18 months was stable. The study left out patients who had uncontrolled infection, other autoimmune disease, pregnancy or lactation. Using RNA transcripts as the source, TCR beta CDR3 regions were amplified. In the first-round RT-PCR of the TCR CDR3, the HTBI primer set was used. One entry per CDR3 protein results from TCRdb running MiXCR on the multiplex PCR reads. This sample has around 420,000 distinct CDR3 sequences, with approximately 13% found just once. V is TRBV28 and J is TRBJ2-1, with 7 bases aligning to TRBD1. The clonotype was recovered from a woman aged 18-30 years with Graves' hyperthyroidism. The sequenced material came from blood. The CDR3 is CASSPTGVLTYNEQFF. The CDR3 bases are TGTGCCAGCAGTCCCACAGGGGTCCTCACCTACAATGAGCAGTTCTTC.